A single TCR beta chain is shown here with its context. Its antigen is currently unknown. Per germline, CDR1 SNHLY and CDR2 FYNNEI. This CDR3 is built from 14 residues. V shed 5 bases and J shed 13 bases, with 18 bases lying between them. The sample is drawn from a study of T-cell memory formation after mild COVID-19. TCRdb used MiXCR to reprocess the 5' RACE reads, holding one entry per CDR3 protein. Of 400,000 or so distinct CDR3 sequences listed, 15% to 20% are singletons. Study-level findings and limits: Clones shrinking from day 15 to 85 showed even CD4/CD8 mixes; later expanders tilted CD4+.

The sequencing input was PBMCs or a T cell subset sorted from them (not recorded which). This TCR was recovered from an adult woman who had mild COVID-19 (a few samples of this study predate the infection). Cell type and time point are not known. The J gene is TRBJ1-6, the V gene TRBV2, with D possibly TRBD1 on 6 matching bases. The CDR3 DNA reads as TGTGCCAGCAGTAGACCGGACAGCCTTTGGCCCCTCCACTTT. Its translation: CASSRPDSLWPLHF.